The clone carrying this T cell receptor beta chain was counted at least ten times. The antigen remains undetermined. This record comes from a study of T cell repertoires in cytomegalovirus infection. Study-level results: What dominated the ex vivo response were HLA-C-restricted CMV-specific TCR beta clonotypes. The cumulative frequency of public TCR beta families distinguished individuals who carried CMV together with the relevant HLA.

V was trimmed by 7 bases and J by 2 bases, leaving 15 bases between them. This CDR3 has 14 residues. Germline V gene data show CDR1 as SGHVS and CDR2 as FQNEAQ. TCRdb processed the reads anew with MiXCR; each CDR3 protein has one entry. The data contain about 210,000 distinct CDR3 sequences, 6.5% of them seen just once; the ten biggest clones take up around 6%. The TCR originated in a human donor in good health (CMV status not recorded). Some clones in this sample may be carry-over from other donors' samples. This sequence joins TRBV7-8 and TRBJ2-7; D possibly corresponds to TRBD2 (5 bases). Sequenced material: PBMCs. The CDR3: CASTPLGVTYEQYF. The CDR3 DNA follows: TGTGCCAGCACCCCCCTCGGGGTTACCTACGAGCAGTACTTC.